What follows are 22 T cell receptor beta chains derived from one specimen sequenced in a study of T cell repertoires in cytomegalovirus infection. In TCRdb, the reads were re-called with MiXCR into one record per CDR3 protein. The sample carries nearly 700,000 distinct CDR3 sequences, 33% recorded once. Antigens for these TCRs are unknown. The sample in question was cultured PBMCs, obtained from culture after CMV antigen stimulation. These receptors originate from a human donor in good health (CMV status not recorded). Some clones in this sample may be carry-over from other donors' samples.

The V and J genes are TRBV4-3 and TRBJ1-1; 8 bases match TRBD1. Trimming at V came to 3 bases and at J to 6 bases, leaving 12 bases not matched to a gene. There are 16 residues in the CDR3. The germline V gene encodes CDR1 LGHNA and CDR2 YSLEER. This CDR3 reads CASSQFSAGTGSEAFF. The CDR3 bases are TGCGCCAGCAGCCAGTTCTCGGCCGGGACAGGCTCTGAAGCTTTCTTT.

The gene calls are TRBV12-3 or TRBV12-4 and TRBJ1-1, with D maybe TRBD1 (6 bases). The CDR3 has 17 amino acids. Trimming left V 5 bases short and J 4 bases short, with 23 bases between. The CDR3 loop is CASSVPDYRVGATEAFF. DNA of the CDR3: TGTGCCAGCAGTGTTCCCGATTACAGGGTAGGGGCCACTGAAGCTTTCTTT.

The chain combines TRBV18 with TRBJ2-7; D might be TRBD1 or TRBD2, each matching 5 bases. Trimming pared 3 bases from V and 4 bases from J, leaving 16 bases between. The CDR3 extends over 15 amino acids. Germline assignment: CDR1 KGHSH and CDR2 LQKENI. CDR3 in DNA: TGTGCCAGCTCACCCACCGCCGGGGCAGGTTACGAGCAGTACTTC. It is translated as CASSPTAGAGYEQYF.

This chain links TRBV19 with TRBJ1-3; tentatively, D is TRBD1 (5 bases). Germline CDR1 LNHDA, CDR2 SQIVND (reference sequence). The V end lost 6 bases, the J end lost 0 bases, and 12 bases lay between the germline ends. The length of the CDR3 is 15 residues. CDR3 sequence (DNA): TGTGCCAGTAGCTTCGGGGCAGTCTCTGGAAACACCATATATTTT. This encodes CASSFGAVSGNTIYF.

The chain recombines TRBV7-2 with TRBJ1-1; 8 nucleotides match TRBD1. The CDR3 contains 14 residues. Trimming at V came to 8 bases and at J to 1 base, leaving 6 bases not matched to a gene. Germline lookup yields CDR1 SGHTA and CDR2 FQGNSA. CDR3 protein: CASLPGQANTEAFF. The CDR3 region has the DNA TGTGCCAGCCTACCGGGACAGGCGAACACTGAAGCTTTCTTT.

This clonotype was found a few times. V is TRBV10-3 and J is TRBJ2-7, with TRBD1 matching over 9 bases. The CDR3 covers 15 residues. Looked up from germline, CDR1 is ENHRY and CDR2 is SYGVKD. V trimming: 6 bases; J trimming: 0 bases; junction bases outside the gene matches: 6. The CDR3 loop is CAISVTGGTSYEQYF. Here the CDR3 DNA reads TGTGCCATCAGCGTGACAGGGGGGACCTCCTACGAGCAGTACTTC.

Details on this clonotype: The junction departs from germline at one end; a sequencing error may be responsible. V and J are TRBV15 and TRBJ1-2; weak D call: TRBD1 (5 bases). CDR3 length equals 15 residues. From germline, CDR1 is LNHNV and CDR2 YYDKDF (reference sequence). In DNA form, the CDR3 reads TGTGTCACCAGCAGAACCCCCGAGACAGTTTCTGGCTACACCTTC. Amino acid sequence: CVTSRTPETVSGYTF.

This clonotype was observed at least ten times. The chain employs TRBV7-2 and TRBJ1-3; possibly TRBD1 for D (5 bases). The CDR3 runs to 13 residues. The germline V gene encodes CDR1 SGHTA and CDR2 FQGNSA. The V and J ends lost 4 bases and 4 bases respectively, with 8 bases between them. CDR3 sequence reads: CASSSGRGNTIYF. The CDR3 region has the DNA TGTGCCAGCAGCTCGGGACGCGGAAACACCATATATTTT.

The V call is TRBV20-1, the J call TRBJ2-3; D is perhaps TRBD1 (5 bases). V was pared by 4 bases and J by 2 bases, with 16 bases between. This CDR3 spans 15 amino acids. The germline V gene has CDR1 DFQATT and CDR2 SNEGSKA (reference sequence). The CDR3 region has the DNA TGCAGTGCTATATATGACAGCACCTCCACAGATACGCAGTATTTT. Residues: CSAIYDSTSTDTQYF.

This chain uses TRBV5-1 with TRBJ2-5; TRBD1 might be the D (6 bases). The CDR3 loop spans 14 amino acids. Germline V lookup: CDR1 SGHRS, CDR2 YFSETQ. The germline V and J ends were trimmed by 5 bases and 7 bases, with 18 bases remaining between them. The CDR3 loop reads CASSGGGEMLTQYF. The CDR3 DNA reads as TGCGCCAGCAGTGGTGGGGGCGAGATGTTGACCCAGTACTTC.

The rearrangement links TRBV5-5 to TRBJ1-1; D gene ambiguous. The CDR3 consists of 14 residues. V lost 2 bases, J lost 1 base, and 9 bases lay in between. Germline V gene sequence: CDR1 SGHKS, CDR2 YYEKEE (reference sequence). The CDR3 nucleotides read TGTGCCAGCAGCTTCGCGGATGCGAACACTGAAGCTTTCTTT. Protein sequence: CASSFADANTEAFF.

The chain has TRBV2 and TRBJ2-2; no definite D call. The CDR3 is 13 amino acids. Looked up from germline, CDR1 is SNHLY and CDR2 is FYNNEI. V was pared by 4 bases and J by 5 bases, with 8 bases between. The CDR3 region is CASSAEVTGELFF. CDR3 DNA sequence: TGTGCCAGCAGTGCTGAGGTTACCGGGGAGCTGTTTTTT.

The table lists this clonotype with a few counts. The rearrangement joins TRBV6-2 or TRBV6-3 to TRBJ2-1; 10 bases are shared with TRBD2. The CDR3 length is 15 residues. CDR1 and CDR2 from the germline V gene are MNHEY and SVGEGT. V trimming: 6 bases; J trimming: 10 bases; junction bases outside the gene matches: 12. The CDR3 DNA sequence: TGTGCCAGCAGCCAAGGGAGCGGGAGGGCCTGGGAGCAGTTCTTC. It codes for CASSQGSGRAWEQFF.

The sample holds a few counts of this clonotype. The rearrangement joins TRBV12-3 or TRBV12-4 to TRBJ1-1, with D perhaps TRBD1 (5 bases). This CDR3 spans 14 amino acids. V was clipped by 6 bases and J by 6 bases, with 17 bases between them. DNA of the CDR3: TGTGCCAGCAGGGGTGAGCAGGGAAGTTCTGAAGCTTTCTTT. This gives the protein CASRGEQGSSEAFF.

This clonotype was detected only a few times. The chain joins TRBV12-3 or TRBV12-4 to TRBJ1-1; maybe TRBD1 (5 bases). This CDR3 is built from 13 residues. The V end was cut by 2 bases, the J end by 11 bases, with 15 bases between. The DNA of the CDR3 is TGTGCCAGCAGTTTAAATACCCAGGGAATCGCTTTCTTT. Protein: CASSLNTQGIAFF.

This clonotype has ten or more counts. This chain joins TRBV7-2 and TRBJ2-1; TRBD2 agrees at 11 bases. CDR3 length equals 17 residues. The V and J ends lost 1 base and 4 bases, in that order; junction bases with no gene match: 6. Germline CDR1 SGHTA, CDR2 FQGNSA. The CDR3 loop is CASSLGGRLAGYNEQFF. The CDR3 bases are TGTGCCAGCAGCTTAGGGGGCCGACTAGCGGGGTACAATGAGCAGTTCTTC. Filled out from reference TRBV7-2 and TRBJ2-1, the complete variable domain reads GAGVSQSPSNKVTEKGKDVELRCDPISGHTALYWYRQSLGQGLEFLIYFQGNSAPDKSGLPSDRFSAERTGGSVSTLTIQRTQQEDSAVYLCASSLGGRLAGYNEQFFGPGTRLTVL.

The genes are TRBV6-1 and TRBJ1-5; D is unresolved. Per the germline V gene, CDR1 is MNHNS and CDR2 is SASEGT. Deletions cut 6 bases from V and 9 bases from J, with 12 bases between. The CDR3 spans 12 residues. The CDR3 coding sequence is TGTGCCAGCAGGGAAAGACTCTTGCCCCAGCATTTT. Protein sequence: CASRERLLPQHF.

There are a few counts of this clonotype. The V gene is TRBV19, the J gene TRBJ2-3; a weak D match, TRBD2 (6 bases). The ends were cut back, 7 bases at V and 4 bases at J, with 15 bases in the middle. The CDR3 totals 14 residues. Per the germline V gene, CDR1 is LNHDA and CDR2 is SQIVND (reference sequence). This CDR3 reads CASNLVASADTQYF. The CDR3 bases are TGTGCCAGTAACTTGGTAGCTAGCGCAGATACGCAGTATTTT.

This clonotype was observed a few times. The V gene is TRBV20-1, the J gene TRBJ2-7, with D possibly TRBD2 on 6 matching bases. The V end lost 3 bases, the J end lost 5 bases, and 14 bases lay between the germline ends. The CDR3 has 13 residues. Per the germline V gene, CDR1 is DFQATT and CDR2 is SNEGSKA (reference sequence). The CDR3 is CSARGVAGNEQYF. The CDR3 DNA reads as TGCAGTGCTAGGGGCGTGGCGGGAAACGAGCAGTACTTC.

V is TRBV20-1 and J is TRBJ2-1, with TRBD2 matching over 10 bases. Looked up from germline, CDR1 is DFQATT and CDR2 is SNEGSKA (reference sequence). The CDR3 contains 17 residues. V lost 3 bases and J lost 1; bases outside the gene matches: 9. The CDR3 DNA follows: TGCAGTGCTAGCCCACCTACTAGCGGGGCTTCCTACAATGAGCAGTTCTTC. This encodes CSASPPTSGASYNEQFF.

The chain employs TRBV20-1 and TRBJ2-7, with D perhaps assigned TRBD1 or TRBD2 (7 bases each). V lost 2 bases and J lost 0, with 26 bases in between. The CDR3 is made up of 19 amino acids. Per germline, CDR1 DFQATT and CDR2 SNEGSKA (reference sequence). CDR3: CSARIWGRGGVRSSYEQYF. The CDR3, as DNA: TGCAGTGCTAGAATCTGGGGCAGGGGGGGTGTGAGGTCCTCCTACGAGCAGTACTTC.

CDR3 in amino acids: CASRIRYSAAEAFF. In DNA, the CDR3 is TGTGCCAGCAGGATCAGGTACAGTGCGGCTGAAGCTTTCTTT. The chain uses TRBV6-1 and TRBJ1-1; D call uncertain. V lost 6 bases and J lost 6, with 17 bases in between. Germline CDR1 MNHNS, CDR2 SASEGT. The CDR3 runs 14 residues.